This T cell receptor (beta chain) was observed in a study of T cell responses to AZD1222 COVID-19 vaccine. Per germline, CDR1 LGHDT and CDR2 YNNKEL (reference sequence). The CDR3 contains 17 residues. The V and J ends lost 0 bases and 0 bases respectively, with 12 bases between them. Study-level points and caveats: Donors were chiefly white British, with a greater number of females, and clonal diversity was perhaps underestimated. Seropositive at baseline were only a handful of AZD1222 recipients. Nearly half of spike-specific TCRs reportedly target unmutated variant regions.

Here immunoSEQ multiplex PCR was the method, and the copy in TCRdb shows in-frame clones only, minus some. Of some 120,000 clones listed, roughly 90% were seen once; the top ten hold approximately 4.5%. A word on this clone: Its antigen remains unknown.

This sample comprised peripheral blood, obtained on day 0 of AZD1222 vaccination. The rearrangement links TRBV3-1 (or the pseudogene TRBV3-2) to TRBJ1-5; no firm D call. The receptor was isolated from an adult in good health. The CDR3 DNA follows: TGTGCCAGCAGCCAAGATCCCATCCAACATAGCAATCAGCCCCAGCATTTT. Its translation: CASSQDPIQHSNQPQHF.